This T cell receptor (beta chain) comes out of a study of CD8+CD57+ T cells in acquired aplastic anemia. Study context: Sorted CD4+ and CD8+ cells yielded roughly 3 ug of DNA on average.

Findings of the study overall: Patients and controls shared twenty-nine CD8+ CDR3 sequences, highly expressed in patients.

Flow cytometry had shown expanded CD8+CD57+ cells in the patients chosen for sequencing. The table lists this clonotype with a few counts. The antigen remains undetermined. A much more abundant neighbour one base away suggests this may be a read error. Using genomic DNA as the template, TCR beta VDJ and CDR3 profiling was carried out. In TCRdb, the reads were re-called with MiXCR into one record per CDR3 protein. The sample lists under 500,000 distinct CDR3 sequences, around 30% occurring once. The length of the CDR3 is 13 residues. Germline assignment: CDR1 MNHNS and CDR2 SASEGT. Between the trimmed V and J ends, which lost 4 bases and 3 bases, there was a span of 9 bases.

The source material was sorted CD4+, CD8+, or CD8+CD57+ T cells (not recorded which) from PBMCs. The source is a human donor with aplastic anemia. The genes are TRBV6-1 and TRBJ1-1, with a tentative D call TRBD1 (6 bases). CDR3 loop: CASSAQGYTEAFF. Here the CDR3 DNA reads TGTGCCAGCAGTGCACAGGGTTACACTGAAGCTTTCTTT.